The following is a TCR beta chain sequence with its context. What it binds is unknown. Attachment of unique molecular identifiers was made to individual cDNA molecules. TCRdb reprocessed the 5' RACE reads via MiXCR and lists one record per CDR3 protein. This sample has fewer than 60,000 distinct CDR3 sequences, with 3.5% to 5% found just once. This specimen comes from a study of early T cells in non-severe SARS-CoV-2 infection. Study summary: The sequenced material was bulk RNA from unsorted whole blood, and its chains were unpaired.

This CDR3 is built from 15 residues. Trimming cost V 2 bases and J 0 bases, with 9 bases left between them. Germline values: CDR1 SGHAT, CDR2 FQNNGV. General observations from the study: The study's VDJdb matching favored anti-spike CD8 responses and missed private and CD4 specificities.

The sequenced material came from whole blood. The gene calls are TRBV11-2 and TRBJ2-3; possible D gene TRBD2, 5 bases. This clonotype was sampled from an adult who was a healthcare worker with PCR-confirmed SARS-CoV-2 infection or an uninfected control (not recorded which). In DNA, the CDR3 is TGTGCCAGCAGCTTATTGGGCGGGAGCACAGATACGCAGTATTTT. This sequence encodes CASSLLGGSTDTQYF.